This T cell receptor beta chain was captured by sequencing in a study of cytomegalovirus exposure and HLA in healthy donors. Background on the study: In a later analysis, the roughly 110 validation repertoires were reported to have used the same platform as the approximately 690 first-cohort repertoires. Whole-study results and caveats: Rare TCR sequences predominated, though certain public TCRs were found in many donors. The authors listed 164 TCR beta chains as cytomegalovirus-associated. Reported performance of the classifier showed diagnosis of cytomegalovirus status with high specificity and sensitivity.

Concerning this clone itself: Antigen specificity is unknown.

Profiled with immunoSEQ multiplex PCR; TCRdb holds only in-frame clones, not every one. The sample records some 240,000 clones, around 86% being singletons. The CDR3 is made up of 16 amino acids. V lost 5 bases and J lost 3; bases outside the gene matches: 11. Germline V gene lookup returns CDR1 SGHVS and CDR2 FNYEAQ. This clonotype was sampled from a woman younger than 45 in good health and CMV-seropositive. The specimen sequenced was PBMCs. The chain employs TRBV7-6 and TRBJ2-7, with 9 positions matching TRBD2. The CDR3 loop reads CASSPSLTSGYYEQYF. DNA for the CDR3: TGTGCCAGCAGCCCCTCATTGACTAGCGGATACTACGAGCAGTACTTC.